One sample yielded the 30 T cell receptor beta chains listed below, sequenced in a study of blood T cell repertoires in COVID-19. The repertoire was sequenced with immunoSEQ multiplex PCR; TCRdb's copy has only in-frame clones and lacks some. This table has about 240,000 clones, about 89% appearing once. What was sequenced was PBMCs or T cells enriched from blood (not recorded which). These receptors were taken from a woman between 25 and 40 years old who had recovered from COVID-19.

For the CDR3, the DNA is TGTGCCAGCAGCTTAGGAGACAGAAACACCATATATTTT. Translating gives CASSLGDRNTIYF. This chain uses TRBV11-2 with TRBJ1-3, with D unresolved. Trimming pared 1 base from V and 5 bases from J, leaving 6 bases between. The germline CDR1 and CDR2 sequences are SGHAT and FQNNGV. The CDR3 has 13 amino acids. The full variable domain, in which reference TRBV11-2 and TRBJ1-3 provide the parts outside the CDR3, is EAGVAQSPRYKIIEKRQSVAFWCNPISGHATLYWYQQILGQGPKLLIQFQNNGVVDDSQLPKDRFSAERLKGVDSTLKIQPAKLEDSAVYLCASSLGDRNTIYFGEGSWLTVV.

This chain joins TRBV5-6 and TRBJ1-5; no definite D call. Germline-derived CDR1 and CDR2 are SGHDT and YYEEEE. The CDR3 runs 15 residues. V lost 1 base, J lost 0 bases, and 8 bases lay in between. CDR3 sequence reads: CASSLTGYSNQPQHF. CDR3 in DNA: TGTGCCAGCAGCTTGACGGGGTATAGCAATCAGCCCCAGCATTTT.

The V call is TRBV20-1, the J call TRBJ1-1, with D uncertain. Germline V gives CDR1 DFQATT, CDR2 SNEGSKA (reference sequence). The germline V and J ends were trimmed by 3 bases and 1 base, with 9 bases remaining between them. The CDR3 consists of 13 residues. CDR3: CSASLTANTEAFF. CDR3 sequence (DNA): TGCAGTGCTAGTTTGACTGCGAACACTGAAGCTTTCTTT.

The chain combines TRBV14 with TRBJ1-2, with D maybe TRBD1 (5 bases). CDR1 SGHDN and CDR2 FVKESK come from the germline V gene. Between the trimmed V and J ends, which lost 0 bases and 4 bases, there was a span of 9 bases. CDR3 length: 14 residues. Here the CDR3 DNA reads TGTGCCAGCAGCCAAGAGGGCAGGGTCTATGGCTACACCTTC. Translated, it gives CASSQEGRVYGYTF. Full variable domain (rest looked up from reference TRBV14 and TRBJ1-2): EAGVTQFPSHSVIEKGQTVTLRCDPISGHDNLYWYRRVMGKEIKFLLHFVKESKQDESGMPNNRFLAERTGGTYSTLKVQPAELEDSGVYFCASSQEGRVYGYTFGSGTRLTVV.

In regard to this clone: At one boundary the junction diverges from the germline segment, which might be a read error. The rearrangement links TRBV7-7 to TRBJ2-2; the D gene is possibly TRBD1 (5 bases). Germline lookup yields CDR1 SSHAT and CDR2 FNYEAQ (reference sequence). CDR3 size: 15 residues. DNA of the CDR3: TGTGCTAGCAGCTTAGTAACAGGGAACACCGGGGAGCTGTTTTTT. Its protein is CASSLVTGNTGELFF.

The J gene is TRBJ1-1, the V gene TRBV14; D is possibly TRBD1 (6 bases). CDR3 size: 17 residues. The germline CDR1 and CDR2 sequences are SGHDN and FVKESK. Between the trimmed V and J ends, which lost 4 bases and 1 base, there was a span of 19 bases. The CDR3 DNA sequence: TGTGCCAGCAGCCGGATACAGGGAAAATTAAGGAACACTGAAGCTTTCTTT. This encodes CASSRIQGKLRNTEAFF.

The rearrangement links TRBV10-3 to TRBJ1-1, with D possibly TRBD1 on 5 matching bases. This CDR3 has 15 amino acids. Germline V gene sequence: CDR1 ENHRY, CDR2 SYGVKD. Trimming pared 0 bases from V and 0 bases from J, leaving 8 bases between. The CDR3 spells CAISESAGMNTEAFF. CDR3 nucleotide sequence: TGTGCCATCAGTGAGTCGGCAGGGATGAACACTGAAGCTTTCTTT.

The CDR3 region has the DNA TGTGCCAGCAGTTTGGGGCCTGTCTATGGCTACACCTTC. Translation: CASSLGPVYGYTF. The chain combines TRBV27 with TRBJ1-2; D possibly corresponds to TRBD1 (5 bases). With 3 bases removed from V and 4 bases from J, the gap between germline ends came to 9 bases. From germline, CDR1 is MNHEY and CDR2 SMNVEV (reference sequence). The CDR3 runs 13 residues.

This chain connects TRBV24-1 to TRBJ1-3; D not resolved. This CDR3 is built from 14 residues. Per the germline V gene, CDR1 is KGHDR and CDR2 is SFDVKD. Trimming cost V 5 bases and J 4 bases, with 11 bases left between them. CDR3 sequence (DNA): TGTGCCACCAGTGGCTCCTCTGCGGGAAACACCATATATTTT. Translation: CATSGSSAGNTIYF.

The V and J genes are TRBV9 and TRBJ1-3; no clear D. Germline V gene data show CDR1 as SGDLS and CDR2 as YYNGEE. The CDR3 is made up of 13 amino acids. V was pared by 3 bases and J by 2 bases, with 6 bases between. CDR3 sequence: CASSERAGNTIYF. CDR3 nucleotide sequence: TGTGCCAGCAGCGAGCGTGCTGGAAACACCATATATTTT.

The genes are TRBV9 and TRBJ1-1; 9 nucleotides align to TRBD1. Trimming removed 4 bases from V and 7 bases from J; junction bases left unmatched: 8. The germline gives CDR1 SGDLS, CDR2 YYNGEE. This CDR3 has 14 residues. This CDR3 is CASSPEGTGIEAFF. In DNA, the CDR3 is TGTGCCAGCAGCCCCGAGGGGACAGGGATTGAAGCTTTCTTT.

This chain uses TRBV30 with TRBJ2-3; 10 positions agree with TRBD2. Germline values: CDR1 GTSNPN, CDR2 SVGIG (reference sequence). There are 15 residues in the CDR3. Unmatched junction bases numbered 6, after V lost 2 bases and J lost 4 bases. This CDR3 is CAWSSSGTSADTQYF. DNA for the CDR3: TGTGCCTGGAGTTCTTCCGGGACTAGCGCAGATACGCAGTATTTT.

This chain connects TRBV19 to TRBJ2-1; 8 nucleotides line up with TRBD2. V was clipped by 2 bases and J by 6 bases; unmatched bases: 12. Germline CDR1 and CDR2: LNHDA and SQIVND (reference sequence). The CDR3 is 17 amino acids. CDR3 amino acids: CASSIWGRVAGINEQFF. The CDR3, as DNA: TGTGCCAGTAGTATATGGGGGAGGGTAGCGGGAATCAATGAGCAGTTCTTC. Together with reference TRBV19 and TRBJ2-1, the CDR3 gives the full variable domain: DGGITQSPKYLFRKEGQNVTLSCEQNLNHDAMYWYRQDPGQGLRLIYYSQIVNDFQKGDIAEGYSVSREKKESFPLTVTSAQKNPTAFYLCASSIWGRVAGINEQFFGPGTRLTVL.

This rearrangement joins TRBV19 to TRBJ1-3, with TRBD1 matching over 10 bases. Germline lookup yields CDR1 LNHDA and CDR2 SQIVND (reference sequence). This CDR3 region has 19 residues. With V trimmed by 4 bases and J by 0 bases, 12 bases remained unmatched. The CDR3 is CASSKLRDRGTSSGNTIYF. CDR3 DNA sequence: TGTGCCAGTAGTAAACTCCGGGACAGGGGCACCAGCTCTGGAAACACCATATATTTT.

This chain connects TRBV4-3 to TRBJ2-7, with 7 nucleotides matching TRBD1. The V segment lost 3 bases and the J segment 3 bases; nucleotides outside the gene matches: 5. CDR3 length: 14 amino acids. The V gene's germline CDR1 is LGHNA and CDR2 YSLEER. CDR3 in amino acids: CASSQGRQGYEQYF. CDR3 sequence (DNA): TGCGCCAGCAGCCAGGGTAGACAGGGCTACGAGCAGTACTTC.

The CDR3 loop reads CSASKLGQFF. DNA of the CDR3: TGCAGTGCTAGCAAGCTTGGGCAGTTCTTC. V is TRBV20-1 and J is TRBJ2-1; D unresolved. The CDR3 is 10 amino acids. Germline V gene sequence: CDR1 DFQATT, CDR2 SNEGSKA (reference sequence). V gave up 3 bases and J gave up 12 bases, with 9 bases separating them.

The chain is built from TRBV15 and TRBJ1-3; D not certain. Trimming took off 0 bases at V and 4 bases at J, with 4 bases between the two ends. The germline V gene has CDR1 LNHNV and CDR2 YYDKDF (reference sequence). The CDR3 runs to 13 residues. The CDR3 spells CATSRDQGNTIYF. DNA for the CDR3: TGTGCCACCAGCAGAGACCAGGGAAACACCATATATTTT. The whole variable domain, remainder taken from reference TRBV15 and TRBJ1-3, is DAMVIQNPRYQVTQFGKPVTLSCSQTLNHNVMYWYQQKSSQAPKLLFHYYDKDFNNEADTPDNFQSRRPNTSFCFLDIRSPGLGDTAMYLCATSRDQGNTIYFGEGSWLTVV.

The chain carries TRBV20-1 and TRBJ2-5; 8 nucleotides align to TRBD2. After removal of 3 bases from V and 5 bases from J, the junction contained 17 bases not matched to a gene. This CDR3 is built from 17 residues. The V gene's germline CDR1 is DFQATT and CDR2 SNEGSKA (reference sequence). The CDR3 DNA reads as TGCAGTGCTAGTAATTTCGTGTCGGGAGGGCCAGGGGAGACCCAGTACTTC. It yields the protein CSASNFVSGGPGETQYF.

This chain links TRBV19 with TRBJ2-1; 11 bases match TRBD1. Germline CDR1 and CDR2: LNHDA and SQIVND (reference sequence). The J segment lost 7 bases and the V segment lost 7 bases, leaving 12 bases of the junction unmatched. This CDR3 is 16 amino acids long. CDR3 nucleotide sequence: TGTGCCAGTACCCAGGGCGGGACAGGGGGTCGTAATGAGCAGTTCTTC. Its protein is CASTQGGTGGRNEQFF.

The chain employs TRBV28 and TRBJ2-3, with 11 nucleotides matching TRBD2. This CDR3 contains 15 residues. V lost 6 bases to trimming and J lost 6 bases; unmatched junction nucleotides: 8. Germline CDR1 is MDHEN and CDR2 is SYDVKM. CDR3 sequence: CASSSTSGSRDTQYF. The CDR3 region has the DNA TGTGCCAGCAGCTCTACTAGCGGGAGTCGGGATACGCAGTATTTT.

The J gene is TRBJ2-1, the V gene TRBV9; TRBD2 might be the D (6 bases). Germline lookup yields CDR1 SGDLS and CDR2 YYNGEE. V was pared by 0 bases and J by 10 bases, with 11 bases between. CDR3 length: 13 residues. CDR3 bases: TGTGCCAGCAGCGTAGCAGGAGGGCCGGAGCAGTTCTTC. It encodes CASSVAGGPEQFF.

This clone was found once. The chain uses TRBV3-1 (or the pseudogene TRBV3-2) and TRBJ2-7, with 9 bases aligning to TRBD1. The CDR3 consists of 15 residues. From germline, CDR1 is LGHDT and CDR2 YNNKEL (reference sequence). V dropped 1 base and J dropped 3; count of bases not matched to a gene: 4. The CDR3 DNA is TGTGCCAGCAGCCAAGTCTGGGGACAGGGCTACGAGCAGTACTTC. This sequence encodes CASSQVWGQGYEQYF.

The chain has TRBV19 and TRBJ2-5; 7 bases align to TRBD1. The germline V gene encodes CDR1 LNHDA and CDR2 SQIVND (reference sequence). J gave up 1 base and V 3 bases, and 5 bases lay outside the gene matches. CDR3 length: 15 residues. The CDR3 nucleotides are TGTGCCAGTAGTATGATGAGGGGGCGCCAAGAGACCCAGTACTTC. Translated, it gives CASSMMRGRQETQYF.

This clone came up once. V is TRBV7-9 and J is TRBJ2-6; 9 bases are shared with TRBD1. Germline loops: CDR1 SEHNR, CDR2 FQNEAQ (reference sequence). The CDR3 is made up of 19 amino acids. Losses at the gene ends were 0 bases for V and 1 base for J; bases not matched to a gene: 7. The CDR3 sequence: CASSLALGTGKSGANVLTF. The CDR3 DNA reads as TGTGCCAGCAGCTTAGCTCTAGGGACAGGGAAGTCTGGGGCCAACGTCCTGACTTTC.

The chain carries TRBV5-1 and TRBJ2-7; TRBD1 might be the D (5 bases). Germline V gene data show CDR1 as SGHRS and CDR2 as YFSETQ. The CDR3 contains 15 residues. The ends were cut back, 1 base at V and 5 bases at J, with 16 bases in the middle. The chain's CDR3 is CASSLSPGKVNEQYF. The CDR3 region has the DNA TGCGCCAGCAGCTTGAGTCCAGGGAAGGTGAACGAGCAGTACTTC. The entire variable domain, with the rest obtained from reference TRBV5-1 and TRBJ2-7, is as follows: KAGVTQTPRYLIKTRGQQVTLSCSPISGHRSVSWYQQTPGQGLQFLFEYFSETQRNKGNFPGRFSGRQFSNSRSEMNVSTLELGDSALYLCASSLSPGKVNEQYFGPGTRLTVT.

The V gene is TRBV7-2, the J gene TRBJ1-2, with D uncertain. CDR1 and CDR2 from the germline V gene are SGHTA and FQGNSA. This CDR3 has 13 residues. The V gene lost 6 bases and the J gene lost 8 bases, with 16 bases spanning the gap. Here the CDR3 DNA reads TGTGCCAGCAGTTCATTCTTGAGCGGCGGCTACACCTTC. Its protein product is CASSSFLSGGYTF.

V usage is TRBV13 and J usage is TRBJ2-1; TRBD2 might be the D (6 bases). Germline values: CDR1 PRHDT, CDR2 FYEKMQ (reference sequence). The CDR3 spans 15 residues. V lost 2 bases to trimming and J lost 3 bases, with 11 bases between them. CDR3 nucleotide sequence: TGTGCCAGCAGCTTATTAGCGGAACACTACAATGAGCAGTTCTTC. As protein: CASSLLAEHYNEQFF. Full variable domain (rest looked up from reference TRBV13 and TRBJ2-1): AAGVIQSPRHLIKEKRETATLKCYPIPRHDTVYWYQQGPGQDPQFLISFYEKMQSDKGSIPDRFSAQQFSDYHSELNMSSLELGDSALYFCASSLLAEHYNEQFFGPGTRLTVL.

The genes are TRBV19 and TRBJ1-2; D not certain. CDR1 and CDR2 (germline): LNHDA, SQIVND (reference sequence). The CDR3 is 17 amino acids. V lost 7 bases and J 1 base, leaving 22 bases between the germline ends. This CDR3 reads CASTSARKKDLNYGYTF. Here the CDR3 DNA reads TGTGCCAGTACCTCAGCCAGGAAGAAAGACCTTAACTATGGCTACACCTTC.

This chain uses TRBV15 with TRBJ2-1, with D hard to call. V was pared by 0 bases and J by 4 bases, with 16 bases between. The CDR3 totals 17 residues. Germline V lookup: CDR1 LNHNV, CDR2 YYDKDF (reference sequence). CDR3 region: CATSRDRATISYNEQFF. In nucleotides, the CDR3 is TGTGCCACCAGCAGAGATCGAGCTACCATCTCGTACAATGAGCAGTTCTTC.

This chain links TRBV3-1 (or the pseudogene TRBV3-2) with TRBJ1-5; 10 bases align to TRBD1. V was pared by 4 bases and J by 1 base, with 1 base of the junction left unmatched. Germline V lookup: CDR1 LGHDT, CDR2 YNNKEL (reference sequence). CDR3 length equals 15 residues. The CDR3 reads CASSRQGASNQPQHF. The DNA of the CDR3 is TGTGCCAGCAGCCGACAGGGGGCGAGCAATCAGCCCCAGCATTTT.